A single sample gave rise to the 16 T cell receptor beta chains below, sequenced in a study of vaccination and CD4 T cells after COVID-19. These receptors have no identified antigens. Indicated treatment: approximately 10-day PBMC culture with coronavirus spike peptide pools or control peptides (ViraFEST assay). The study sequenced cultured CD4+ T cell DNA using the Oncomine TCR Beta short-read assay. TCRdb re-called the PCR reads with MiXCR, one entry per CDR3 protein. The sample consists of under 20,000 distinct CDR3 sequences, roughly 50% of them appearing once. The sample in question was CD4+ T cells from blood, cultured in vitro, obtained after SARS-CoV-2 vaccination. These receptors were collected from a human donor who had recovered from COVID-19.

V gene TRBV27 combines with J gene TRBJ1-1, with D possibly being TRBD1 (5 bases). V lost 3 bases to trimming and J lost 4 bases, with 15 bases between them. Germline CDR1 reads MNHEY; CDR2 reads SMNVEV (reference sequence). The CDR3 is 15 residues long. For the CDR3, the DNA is TGTGCCAGCAGTTTTGAGGGGTACGGCGGCACTGAAGCTTTCTTT. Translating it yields CASSFEGYGGTEAFF.

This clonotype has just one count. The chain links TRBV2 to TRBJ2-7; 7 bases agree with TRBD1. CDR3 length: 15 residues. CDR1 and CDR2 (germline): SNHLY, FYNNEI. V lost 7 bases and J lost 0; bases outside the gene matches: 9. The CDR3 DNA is TGTGCCAGCACCGGGACAGACAGGAGCTCCTACGAGCAGTACTTC. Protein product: CASTGTDRSSYEQYF.

The CDR3: CSAYNEGPQYTDTQYF. The CDR3 DNA sequence: TGCAGTGCTTATAATGAGGGGCCCCAATACACAGATACGCAGTATTTT. The rearrangement links TRBV20-1 to TRBJ2-3; TRBD1 or TRBD2 may be the D gene (5 bases each). Germline assignment: CDR1 DFQATT and CDR2 SNEGSKA (reference sequence). The V gene lost 5 bases and the J gene lost 2 bases, with 20 bases spanning the gap. This CDR3 contains 16 residues.

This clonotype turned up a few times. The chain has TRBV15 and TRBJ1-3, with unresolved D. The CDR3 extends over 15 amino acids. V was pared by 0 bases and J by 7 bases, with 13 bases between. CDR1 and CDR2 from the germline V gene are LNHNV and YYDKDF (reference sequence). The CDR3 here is CATSREGVGSNTIYF. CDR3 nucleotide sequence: TGTGCCACCAGCAGAGAAGGAGTGGGGAGTAACACCATATATTTT.

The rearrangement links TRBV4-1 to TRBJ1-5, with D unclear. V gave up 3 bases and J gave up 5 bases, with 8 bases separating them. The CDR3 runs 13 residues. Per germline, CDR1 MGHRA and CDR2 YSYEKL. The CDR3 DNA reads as TGCGCCAGCAGCCAGGCCCTGGATCAGCCCCAGCATTTT. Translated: CASSQALDQPQHF.

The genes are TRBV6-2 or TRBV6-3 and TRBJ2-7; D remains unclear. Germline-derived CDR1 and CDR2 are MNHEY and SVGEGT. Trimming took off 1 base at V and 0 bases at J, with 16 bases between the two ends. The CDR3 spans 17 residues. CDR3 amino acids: CASSYLLDRYNSYEQYF. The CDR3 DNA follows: TGTGCCAGCAGTTACTTATTGGACCGGTACAACTCCTACGAGCAGTACTTC.

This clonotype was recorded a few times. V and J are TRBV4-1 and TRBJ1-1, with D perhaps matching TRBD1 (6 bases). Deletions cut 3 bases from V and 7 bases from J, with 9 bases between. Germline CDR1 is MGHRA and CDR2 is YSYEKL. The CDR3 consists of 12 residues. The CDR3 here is CASSHGGLEAFF. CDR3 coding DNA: TGCGCCAGCAGCCACGGGGGGCTTGAAGCTTTCTTT.

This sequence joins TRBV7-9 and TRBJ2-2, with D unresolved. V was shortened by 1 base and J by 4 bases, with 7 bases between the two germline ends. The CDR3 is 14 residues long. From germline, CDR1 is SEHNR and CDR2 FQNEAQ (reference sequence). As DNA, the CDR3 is TGTGCCAGCAGCTTAGAAGGGCCCACCGGGGAGCTGTTTTTT. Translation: CASSLEGPTGELFF.

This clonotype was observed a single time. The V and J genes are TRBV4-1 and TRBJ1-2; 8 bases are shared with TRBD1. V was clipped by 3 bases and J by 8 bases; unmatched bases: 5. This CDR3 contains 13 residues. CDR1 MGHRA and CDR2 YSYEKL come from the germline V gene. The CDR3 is CASSHGQGSGYTF. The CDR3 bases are TGCGCCAGCAGCCACGGACAGGGCAGCGGCTACACCTTC.

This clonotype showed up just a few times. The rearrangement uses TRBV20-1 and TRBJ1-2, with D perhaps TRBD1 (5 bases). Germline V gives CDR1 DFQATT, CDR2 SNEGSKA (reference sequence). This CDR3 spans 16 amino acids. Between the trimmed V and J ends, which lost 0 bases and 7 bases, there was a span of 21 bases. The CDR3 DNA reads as TGCAGTGCTAGAGATCGATTAGAAGGGGTCTGGGCTGGCTACACCTTC. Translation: CSARDRLEGVWAGYTF.

The CDR3 loop is CSALDGGREAFF. For the CDR3, the DNA is TGCAGTGCTTTGGACGGGGGTAGGGAAGCTTTCTTT. V gene TRBV20-1 combines with J gene TRBJ1-1, with D perhaps matching TRBD1 (5 bases). V lost 5 bases and J 8 bases, leaving 15 bases between the germline ends. This CDR3 region has 12 residues. Per germline, CDR1 DFQATT and CDR2 SNEGSKA (reference sequence).

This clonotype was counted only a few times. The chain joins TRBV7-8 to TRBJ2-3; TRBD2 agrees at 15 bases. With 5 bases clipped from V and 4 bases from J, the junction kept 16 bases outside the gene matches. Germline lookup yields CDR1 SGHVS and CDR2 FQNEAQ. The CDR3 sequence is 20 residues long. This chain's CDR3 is CASSPQYWTSGRAGADTQYF. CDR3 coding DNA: TGTGCCAGCAGCCCCCAATACTGGACTAGCGGGAGGGCCGGGGCAGATACGCAGTATTTT.

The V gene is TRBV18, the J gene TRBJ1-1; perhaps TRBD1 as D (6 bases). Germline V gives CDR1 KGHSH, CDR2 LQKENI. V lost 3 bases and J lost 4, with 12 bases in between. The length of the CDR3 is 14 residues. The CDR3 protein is CASSPLGGGTEAFF. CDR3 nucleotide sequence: TGTGCCAGCTCACCTTTAGGGGGTGGCACTGAAGCTTTCTTT.

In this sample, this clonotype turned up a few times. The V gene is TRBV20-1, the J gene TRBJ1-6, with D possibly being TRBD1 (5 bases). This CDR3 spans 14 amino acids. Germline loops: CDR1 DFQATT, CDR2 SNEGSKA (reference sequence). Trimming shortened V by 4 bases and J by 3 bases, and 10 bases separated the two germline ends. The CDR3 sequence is CSANTGIYNSPLHF. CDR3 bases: TGCAGTGCTAATACAGGCATCTATAATTCACCCCTCCACTTT.

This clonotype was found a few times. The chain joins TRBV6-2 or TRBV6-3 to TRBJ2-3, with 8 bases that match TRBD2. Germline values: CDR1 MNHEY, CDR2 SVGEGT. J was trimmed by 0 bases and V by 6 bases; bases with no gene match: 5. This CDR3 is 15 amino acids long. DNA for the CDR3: TGTGCCAGCAGCCGGACTAGCAGTAGCACAGATACGCAGTATTTT. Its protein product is CASSRTSSSTDTQYF.

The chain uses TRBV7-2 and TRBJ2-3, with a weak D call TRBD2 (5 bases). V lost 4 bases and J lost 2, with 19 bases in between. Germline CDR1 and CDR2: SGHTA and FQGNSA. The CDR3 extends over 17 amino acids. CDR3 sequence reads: CASSSPRSGPFTDTQYF. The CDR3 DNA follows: TGTGCCAGCAGCTCACCCCGGAGCGGACCATTCACAGATACGCAGTATTTT. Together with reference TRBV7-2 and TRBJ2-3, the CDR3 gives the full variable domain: GAGVSQSPSNKVTEKGKDVELRCDPISGHTALYWYRQSLGQGLEFLIYFQGNSAPDKSGLPSDRFSAERTGGSVSTLTIQRTQQEDSAVYLCASSSPRSGPFTDTQYFGPGTRLTVL.